These 7 T cell receptor beta chains share one sample of origin, sequenced in a study of T cell repertoires in cytomegalovirus infection. Antigen specificity for these receptors is unknown. TCRdb re-called the reads with MiXCR, one entry per CDR3 protein. The data show approximately 910,000 distinct CDR3 sequences, with less than 40% seen just once and about 14% held by the top ten. This specimen consisted of cultured CD8+ T cells from PBMCs, obtained from culture after CMV antigen stimulation. All receptors come from a human donor in good health (CMV status not recorded). Some clones in this sample may be carry-over from other donors' samples.

In its sample, this clonotype was seen once. Written as DNA, the CDR3 is TGCAGTGCTAGAGATTGGGCGGGGACCGGGGAGCTGTTTTTT. Amino acid sequence: CSARDWAGTGELFF. The J gene is TRBJ2-2, the V gene TRBV20-1; a possible D gene is TRBD2 (6 bases). CDR1 and CDR2 from the germline V gene are DFQATT and SNEGSKA (reference sequence). The CDR3 contains 14 residues. V lost 0 bases, J lost 5 bases, and 10 bases lay in between.

This clonotype was seen only a few times. The genes are TRBV4-1 and TRBJ2-5; D is uncertain. Trimming cost V 0 bases and J 5 bases, with 10 bases left between them. CDR3 size: 14 residues. In germline, CDR1 is MGHRA, CDR2 YSYEKL. The chain's CDR3 is CASSQDALLETQYF. In DNA form, the CDR3 reads TGCGCCAGCAGCCAAGATGCACTGCTCGAGACCCAGTACTTC.

This rearrangement joins TRBV10-3 to TRBJ2-1, with D perhaps matching TRBD1 (5 bases). In germline, CDR1 is ENHRY, CDR2 SYGVKD. Trimming shortened V by 0 bases and J by 0 bases, and 9 bases separated the two germline ends. The length of the CDR3 is 16 residues. The CDR3 protein is CAISESSGPSYNEQFF. In DNA, the CDR3 is TGTGCCATCAGTGAGTCGTCAGGGCCCTCCTACAATGAGCAGTTCTTC.

The rearrangement uses TRBV27 and TRBJ2-1; weak D call: TRBD2 (7 bases). The CDR3 is 16 amino acids. V was clipped by 7 bases and J by 3 bases, with 19 bases between them. The germline V gene has CDR1 MNHEY and CDR2 SMNVEV (reference sequence). CDR3 sequence: CASNLRGGGLYNEQFF. The DNA for the CDR3 is TGTGCCAGCAACCTTAGAGGGGGGGGCCTCTACAATGAGCAGTTCTTC.

The J gene is TRBJ2-3, the V gene TRBV7-6; 8 bases line up with TRBD2. Germline assignment: CDR1 SGHVS and CDR2 FNYEAQ. This CDR3 spans 15 amino acids. V trimming: 8 bases; J trimming: 0 bases; junction bases outside the gene matches: 7. The CDR3 DNA follows: TGTGCCAGCGGCTCCGAGCGGGGGAGCACAGATACGCAGTATTTT. Amino acid sequence: CASGSERGSTDTQYF.

There are many counts of this clonotype. V and J are TRBV7-9 and TRBJ1-3, with D possibly matching TRBD1 (5 bases). V was trimmed by 2 bases and J by 2 bases, leaving 13 bases between them. The CDR3 is 16 residues long. The germline V gene has CDR1 SEHNR and CDR2 FQNEAQ (reference sequence). The DNA of the CDR3 is TGTGCCAGCAGCTTAAAGAAGTCGACAGCTGGAAACACCATATATTTT. Translating gives CASSLKKSTAGNTIYF.

This clonotype was seen only a few times. The rearrangement uses TRBV27 and TRBJ1-1; TRBD1 matches at 8 bases. The CDR3 contains 18 residues. Germline V gene lookup returns CDR1 MNHEY and CDR2 SMNVEV (reference sequence). Losses at the gene ends were 0 bases for V and 0 bases for J; bases not matched to a gene: 9. The CDR3 DNA is TGTGCCAGCAGTTTATCCCCCTCCGGGACAGGACTGAACACTGAAGCTTTCTTT. This codes for CASSLSPSGTGLNTEAFF.